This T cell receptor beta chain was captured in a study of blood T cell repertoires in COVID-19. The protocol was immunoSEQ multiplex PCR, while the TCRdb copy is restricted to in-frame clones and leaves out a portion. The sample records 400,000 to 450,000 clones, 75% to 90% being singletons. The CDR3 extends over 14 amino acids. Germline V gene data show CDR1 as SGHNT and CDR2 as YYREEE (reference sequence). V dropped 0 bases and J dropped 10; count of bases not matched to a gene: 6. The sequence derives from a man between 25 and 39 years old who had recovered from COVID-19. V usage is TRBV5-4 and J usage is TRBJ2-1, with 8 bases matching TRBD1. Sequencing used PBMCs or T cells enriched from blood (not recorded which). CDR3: CASSLDQGAREQFF. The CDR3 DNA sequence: TGTGCCAGCAGCTTGGATCAGGGGGCAAGGGAGCAGTTCTTC.